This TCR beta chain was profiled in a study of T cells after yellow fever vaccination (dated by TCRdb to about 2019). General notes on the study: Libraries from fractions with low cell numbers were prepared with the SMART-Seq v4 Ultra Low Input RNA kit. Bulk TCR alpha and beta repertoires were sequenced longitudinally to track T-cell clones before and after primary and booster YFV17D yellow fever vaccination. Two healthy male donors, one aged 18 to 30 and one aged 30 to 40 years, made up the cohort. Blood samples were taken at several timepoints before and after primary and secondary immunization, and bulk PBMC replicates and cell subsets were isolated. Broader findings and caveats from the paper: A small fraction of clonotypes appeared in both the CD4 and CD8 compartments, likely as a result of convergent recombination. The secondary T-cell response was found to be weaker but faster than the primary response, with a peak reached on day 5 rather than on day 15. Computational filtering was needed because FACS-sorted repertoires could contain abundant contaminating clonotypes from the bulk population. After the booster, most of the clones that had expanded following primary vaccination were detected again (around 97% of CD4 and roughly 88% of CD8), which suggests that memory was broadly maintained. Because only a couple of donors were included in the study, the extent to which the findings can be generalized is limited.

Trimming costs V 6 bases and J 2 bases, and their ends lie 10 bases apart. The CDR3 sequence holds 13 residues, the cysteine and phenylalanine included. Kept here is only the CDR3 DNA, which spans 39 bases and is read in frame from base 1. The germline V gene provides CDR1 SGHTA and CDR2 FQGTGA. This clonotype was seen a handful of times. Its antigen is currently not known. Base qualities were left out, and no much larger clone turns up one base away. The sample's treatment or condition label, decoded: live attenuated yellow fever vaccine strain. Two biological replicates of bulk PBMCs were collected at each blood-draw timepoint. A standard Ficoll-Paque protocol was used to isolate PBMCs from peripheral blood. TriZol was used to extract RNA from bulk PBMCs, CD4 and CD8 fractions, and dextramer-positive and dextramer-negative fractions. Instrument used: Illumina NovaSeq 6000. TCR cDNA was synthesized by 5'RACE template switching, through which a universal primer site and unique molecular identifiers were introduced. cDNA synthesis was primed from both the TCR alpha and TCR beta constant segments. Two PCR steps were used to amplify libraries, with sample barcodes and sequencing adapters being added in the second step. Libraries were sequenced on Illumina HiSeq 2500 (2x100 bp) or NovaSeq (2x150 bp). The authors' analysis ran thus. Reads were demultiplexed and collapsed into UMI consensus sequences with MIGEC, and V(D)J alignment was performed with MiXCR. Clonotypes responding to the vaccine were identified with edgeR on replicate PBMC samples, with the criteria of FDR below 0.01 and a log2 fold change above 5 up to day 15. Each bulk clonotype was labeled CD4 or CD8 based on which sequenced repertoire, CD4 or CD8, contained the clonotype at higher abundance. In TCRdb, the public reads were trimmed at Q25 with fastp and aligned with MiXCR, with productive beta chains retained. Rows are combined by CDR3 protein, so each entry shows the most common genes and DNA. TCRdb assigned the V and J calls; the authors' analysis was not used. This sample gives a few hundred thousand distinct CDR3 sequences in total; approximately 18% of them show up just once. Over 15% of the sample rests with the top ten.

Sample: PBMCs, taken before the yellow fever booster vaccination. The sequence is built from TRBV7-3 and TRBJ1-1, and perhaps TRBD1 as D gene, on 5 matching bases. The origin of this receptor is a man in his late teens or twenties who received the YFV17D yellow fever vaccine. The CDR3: CASRLGDNTEAFF. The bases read TGTGCCAGCAGGTTGGGGGACAACACTGAAGCTTTCTTT.